The 28 T cell receptor beta chains below come from one sample, sequenced in a study of blood T cell repertoires in COVID-19. TCRdb's copy holds only in-frame clones and misses some; the assay was immunoSEQ multiplex PCR. The table records about 120,000 clones, around 85% of them present only once. The specimen sequenced was peripheral blood. Every receptor here comes from a man in his fifties or sixties with acute or convalescent COVID-19.

J is TRBJ1-1 and V is TRBV12-3 or TRBV12-4; D ambiguous. Trimming left V 1 base short and J 11 bases short, with 11 bases between. The CDR3 totals 12 residues. The CDR3 is CASSLGGPEAFF. The CDR3 DNA sequence: TGTGCCAGCAGTTTAGGCGGTCCCGAGGCTTTCTTT.

The J gene is TRBJ2-3, the V gene TRBV28; 7 bases map to TRBD2. With 1 base clipped from V and 7 bases from J, the junction kept 17 bases outside the gene matches. This CDR3 comprises 18 residues. CDR1 MDHEN and CDR2 SYDVKM come from the germline V gene. CDR3 bases: TGTGCCAGCAGTTTATCCCCCGGACTAGGTAGTAGTGAATATACGCAGTATTTT. It codes for CASSLSPGLGSSEYTQYF.

The chain carries TRBV21-1 and TRBJ1-4; no DNA check was done on the table's D call, TRBD1. TRBV21-1 is designated a pseudogene. This CDR3 has 18 residues. Here the CDR3 DNA reads TGTGCCAGCAGCAAGCTAGACAGCCTCAACTCAACTAATGAAAAACTGTTTTTT. As protein: CASSKLDSLNSTNEKLFF.

The chain employs TRBV2 and TRBJ2-1, with a tentative D call TRBD1 (5 bases). The CDR3 consists of 10 residues. Between the trimmed V and J ends, which lost 8 bases and 10 bases, there was a span of 9 bases. The germline V gene encodes CDR1 SNHLY and CDR2 FYNNEI. CDR3 loop: CASQTGEQFF. The CDR3 DNA sequence: TGTGCCAGCCAAACAGGAGAGCAGTTCTTC.

This clone appeared once. CDR3 in DNA: TGTGCCAGCTCACCTACAGCAGGGACTGAAGCTTTCTTT. Translated: CASSPTAGTEAFF. The chain employs TRBV18 and TRBJ1-1; D perhaps matches TRBD1 (5 bases). Trimming took 3 bases from V and 5 from J, leaving 10 bases between them. Looked up from germline, CDR1 is KGHSH and CDR2 is LQKENI. This CDR3 is built from 13 residues.

The CDR3 spells CSVEGLAGGLGEQYF. The DNA for the CDR3 is TGCAGCGTTGAAGGACTAGCGGGTGGCCTAGGCGAGCAGTACTTC. The chain couples TRBV29-1 to TRBJ2-7; 10 bases are shared with TRBD2. V trimming: 1 base; J trimming: 6 bases; junction bases outside the gene matches: 9. CDR1 and CDR2 (germline): SQVTM, ANQGSEA. The CDR3 sequence is 15 residues long.

The chain combines TRBV6-6 with TRBJ2-7; TRBD1 is a possible D gene (6 bases). The germline CDR1 and CDR2 sequences are MNHNY and SVGAGI (reference sequence). The length of the CDR3 is 13 residues. V lost 8 bases and J lost 3, with 14 bases in between. CDR3 coding DNA: TGTGCCAGCGTCGGCAGGGGACACTACGAGCAGTACTTC. This gives the protein CASVGRGHYEQYF.

The chain uses TRBV29-1 and TRBJ2-3; D unresolved. Trimming took 5 bases from V and 6 from J, leaving 9 bases between them. This CDR3 region has 11 residues. Germline V CDR1 and CDR2: SQVTM, ANQGSEA. The CDR3 region is CSVYARDTQYF. CDR3 in DNA: TGCAGCGTTTACGCCAGGGATACGCAGTATTTT.

CDR3 sequence reads: CASSARQGTSPLHF. DNA of the CDR3: TGTGCCAGCAGTGCCAGACAGGGGACTTCACCCCTCCACTTT. V usage is TRBV2 and J usage is TRBJ1-6; 8 nucleotides line up with TRBD1. The CDR3 is 14 residues long. Trimming at V came to 4 bases and at J to 9 bases, leaving 5 bases not matched to a gene. Germline V lookup: CDR1 SNHLY, CDR2 FYNNEI.

In its sample, this clone was seen a few times. CDR3 in amino acids: CASSQVTGREKLFF. The CDR3 DNA is TGTGCCAGCAGCCAAGTAACAGGGCGGGAAAAACTGTTTTTT. The V and J genes are TRBV14 and TRBJ1-4, with D possibly matching TRBD1 (6 bases). V dropped 1 base and J dropped 8 bases, with 11 bases sitting between them. The CDR3 totals 14 residues. From germline, CDR1 is SGHDN and CDR2 FVKESK.

The chain recombines TRBV28 with TRBJ2-7, with 8 positions matching TRBD2. CDR1 and CDR2 (germline): MDHEN, SYDVKM. This CDR3 is built from 16 residues. Losses at the gene ends were 6 bases for V and 1 base for J; bases not matched to a gene: 11. CDR3: CASSPGGATRSYEQYF. The CDR3 DNA is TGTGCCAGCAGCCCGGGGGGGGCTACCCGATCCTACGAGCAGTACTTC. Full variable domain (missing parts from reference TRBV28 and TRBJ2-7): DVKVTQSSRYLVKRTGEKVFLECVQDMDHENMFWYRQDPGLGLRLIYFSYDVKMKEKGDIPEGYSVSREKKERFSLILESASTNQTSMYLCASSPGGATRSYEQYFGPGTRLTVT.

The CDR3 loop reads CASSPGGVDEQYF. In nucleotides, the CDR3 is TGTGCCAGCAGCCCGGGAGGGGTTGACGAGCAGTACTTC. V gene TRBV7-2 combines with J gene TRBJ2-7, with 8 bases identical to TRBD2. Losses at the gene ends were 5 bases for V and 5 bases for J; bases not matched to a gene: 5. Germline V gene data show CDR1 as SGHTA and CDR2 as FQGNSA. This CDR3 has 13 residues.

The chain joins TRBV19 to TRBJ1-4; 7 bases line up with TRBD1. The CDR3 extends over 16 amino acids. Trimming removed 3 bases from V and 5 bases from J; junction bases left unmatched: 9. Germline CDR1 and CDR2: LNHDA and SQIVND (reference sequence). Here the CDR3 reads CASSIRRTGPNEKLFF. The DNA for the CDR3 is TGTGCCAGTAGTATCCGGAGGACAGGTCCGAATGAAAAACTGTTTTTT.

The chain couples TRBV28 to TRBJ2-2; 10 positions agree with TRBD1. This CDR3 region has 17 residues. Trimming took 6 bases from V and 2 from J; bases not matched to a gene: 9. Germline CDR1 MDHEN, CDR2 SYDVKM. Here the CDR3 DNA reads TGTGCCAGCAGCCGCCCTGGGACAGGGGTAAACACCGGGGAGCTGTTTTTT. This gives the protein CASSRPGTGVNTGELFF.

This clone was seen only a few times. The chain employs TRBV5-6 and TRBJ2-7, with D tentatively TRBD1 (6 bases). The V and J ends lost 5 bases and 3 bases respectively, with 15 bases between them. The germline V gene encodes CDR1 SGHDT and CDR2 YYEEEE. This CDR3 region has 14 residues. CDR3 loop: CASREGGKGYEQYF. The CDR3 bases are TGTGCCAGCAGGGAAGGGGGAAAGGGCTACGAGCAGTACTTC.

This clone was counted a few times. The rearrangement joins TRBV7-2 to TRBJ2-7; 9 bases align to TRBD1. With V trimmed by 6 bases and J by 4 bases, 7 bases remained unmatched. This CDR3 has 14 amino acids. CDR1 and CDR2 from the germline V gene are SGHTA and FQGNSA. The chain's CDR3 is CASRENRGRYEQYF. The CDR3 nucleotides read TGTGCCAGCAGAGAGAACAGGGGGCGGTACGAGCAGTACTTC.

V is TRBV7-2 and J is TRBJ2-7; possibly TRBD2 for D (6 bases). Germline V lookup: CDR1 SGHTA, CDR2 FQGNSA. The CDR3 covers 14 residues. V was clipped by 0 bases and J by 3 bases, with 9 bases between them. CDR3 nucleotides: TGTGCCAGCAGCTTAGCGCGGGACGGCTACGAGCAGTACTTC. Amino acids: CASSLARDGYEQYF. The entire variable domain, with the rest obtained from reference TRBV7-2 and TRBJ2-7, is as follows: GAGVSQSPSNKVTEKGKDVELRCDPISGHTALYWYRQSLGQGLEFLIYFQGNSAPDKSGLPSDRFSAERTGGSVSTLTIQRTQQEDSAVYLCASSLARDGYEQYFGPGTRLTVT.

This clone appeared many times. This rearrangement joins TRBV6-1 to TRBJ1-3; D uncertain. Trimming pared 4 bases from V and 0 bases from J, leaving 16 bases between. Germline V gene sequence: CDR1 MNHNS, CDR2 SASEGT. The CDR3 length is 17 residues. The CDR3 nucleotides read TGTGCCAGCAGTGTTAACCGAGGAAAGACCTCTGGAAACACCATATATTTT. Its translation: CASSVNRGKTSGNTIYF.

In this sample, this clone turned up once. This sequence is one base from a far larger clone and is likely a read error. J is TRBJ2-7 and V is TRBV6-5; D is undetermined. Deletions cut 4 bases from V and 2 bases from J, with 3 bases between. The CDR3 has 11 amino acids. Germline assignment: CDR1 MNHEY and CDR2 SVGAGI. Written as DNA, the CDR3 is TGTGCCAGCAGTTCGGCCTACGAGCAGTACTTC. Protein sequence: CASSSAYEQYF.

The gene calls are TRBV5-1 and TRBJ2-2, with a weak D call TRBD2 (5 bases). V was trimmed by 0 bases and J by 5 bases, leaving 8 bases between them. The CDR3 spans 14 residues. Per the germline V gene, CDR1 is SGHRS and CDR2 is YFSETQ. The CDR3 sequence is CASSLDRGTGELFF. The CDR3 DNA reads TGCGCCAGCAGCTTGGACCGAGGGACCGGGGAGCTGTTTTTT. Together with reference TRBV5-1 and TRBJ2-2, the CDR3 gives the full variable domain: KAGVTQTPRYLIKTRGQQVTLSCSPISGHRSVSWYQQTPGQGLQFLFEYFSETQRNKGNFPGRFSGRQFSNSRSEMNVSTLELGDSALYLCASSLDRGTGELFFGEGSRLTVL.

The chain couples TRBV7-8 to TRBJ2-2, with D perhaps TRBD2 (7 bases). This CDR3 region has 17 residues. Germline V gene sequence: CDR1 SGHVS, CDR2 FQNEAQ. V lost 5 bases, J lost 5 bases, and 21 bases lay in between. CDR3 sequence: CASSPGPGGAGTGELFF. In DNA form, the CDR3 reads TGTGCCAGCAGCCCAGGTCCGGGGGGCGCTGGGACCGGGGAGCTGTTTTTT.

The rearrangement links TRBV4-3 to TRBJ1-1; D is undetermined. CDR1 LGHNA and CDR2 YSLEER come from the germline V gene. The CDR3 covers 17 residues. The germline V and J ends were trimmed by 0 bases and 0 bases, with 14 bases remaining between them. CDR3 nucleotides: TGCGCCAGCAGCCAAGATAACCCCGGAGCCATGAACACTGAAGCTTTCTTT. Translated: CASSQDNPGAMNTEAFF.

V gene TRBV5-1 combines with J gene TRBJ2-1, with D tentatively TRBD1 (5 bases). The ends were cut back, 4 bases at V and 2 bases at J, with 13 bases in the middle. CDR3 size: 15 residues. Germline V gives CDR1 SGHRS, CDR2 YFSETQ. Written as DNA, the CDR3 is TGCGCCAGCAGCGATACAGGTGATACCTACAATGAGCAGTTCTTC. It codes for CASSDTGDTYNEQFF. Full variable domain (outside the CDR3, taken from reference TRBV5-1 and TRBJ2-1): KAGVTQTPRYLIKTRGQQVTLSCSPISGHRSVSWYQQTPGQGLQFLFEYFSETQRNKGNFPGRFSGRQFSNSRSEMNVSTLELGDSALYLCASSDTGDTYNEQFFGPGTRLTVL.

The chain employs TRBV30 and TRBJ1-5; unclear D gene. Germline-derived CDR1 and CDR2 are GTSNPN and SVGIG (reference sequence). The CDR3 contains 13 residues. Deletions cut 2 bases from V and 4 bases from J, with 9 bases between. The CDR3 DNA reads TGTGCCTGGAGTCGACTGGAGAATCAGCCCCAGCATTTT. Its protein is CAWSRLENQPQHF.

This rearrangement joins TRBV5-6 to TRBJ2-3; D is unresolved. The CDR3 sequence is 13 residues long. V lost 4 bases and J 0 bases, leaving 6 bases between the germline ends. CDR1 and CDR2 from the germline V gene are SGHDT and YYEEEE. The CDR3 here is CASSPGSTDTQYF. In nucleotides, the CDR3 is TGTGCCAGCAGCCCCGGGAGCACAGATACGCAGTATTTT.

V is TRBV27 and J is TRBJ2-2; 9 bases align to TRBD2. CDR3 length: 17 residues. Germline CDR1 is MNHEY and CDR2 is SMNVEV (reference sequence). V gave up 0 bases and J gave up 0 bases; unmatched junction bases: 2. CDR3 amino acids: CASSLSASGTNTGELFF. Here the CDR3 DNA reads TGTGCCAGCAGTTTATCGGCTAGCGGGACGAACACCGGGGAGCTGTTTTTT.

In nucleotides, the CDR3 is TGTGGGGCTGGCAGTTACAATGAGCAGTTCTTC. It translates to CGAGSYNEQFF. V usage is TRBV19 and J usage is TRBJ2-1; no clear D. The germline CDR1 and CDR2 sequences are LNHDA and SQIVND (reference sequence). There are 11 residues in the CDR3.

The V call is TRBV19, the J call TRBJ1-1; tentatively, D is TRBD1 (5 bases). Trimming stripped 6 bases from V and 1 base from J, with 9 bases between. This CDR3 is 13 amino acids long. CDR1 is LNHDA and CDR2 is SQIVND in the germline V gene (reference sequence). The DNA of the CDR3 is TGTGCCAGTAGCGATCAGGGGAACACTGAAGCTTTCTTT. Its translation is CASSDQGNTEAFF.